This T cell receptor (beta chain) was identified during a study of blood T cells in healthy people across ages. Primed by a sample-barcoded 5' primer and a J-beta primer mix, a second PCR proceeded for 7 to 11 cycles. A single record per CDR3 protein comes from TCRdb applying MiXCR to the 5' RACE reads. This sample carries 550,000 to 750,000 distinct CDR3 sequences, around a fifth of them seen once, and the ten largest clones take 3% to 4.5%. This clonotype was counted only a few times. This CDR3 has 15 amino acids. The V gene end was trimmed by 5 bases and the J gene end by 5 bases; junction bases not matched to a gene: 10.

The sequenced sample consisted of blood. The chain recombines TRBV12-3 or TRBV12-4 with TRBJ2-5; TRBD2 aligns across 8 bases. The clonotype originates from a man in his 70s in good health. DNA of the CDR3: TGTGCCAGCAGTGACCAGGGACTAGGACTGGAGACCCAGTACTTC. Amino acids: CASSDQGLGLETQYF.